Listed here are 27 T cell receptor beta chains from one sample, sequenced in a study of CD8 T cells in Susac syndrome. Random-hexamer reverse transcription was applied to roughly 0.5 to 1 ug RNA. One entry per CDR3 protein, called by TCRdb with MiXCR from the immunoSEQ multiplex PCR reads. The repertoire has 400,000 or so distinct CDR3 sequences, approximately 85% of them found once; the top ten carry roughly 0.11%. Sequencing used CD8+ T cells from PBMCs. These receptors were collected from a human donor with multiple sclerosis.

The table lists this clonotype with a few counts. The chain uses TRBV27 and TRBJ2-7, with D perhaps matching TRBD2 (6 bases). CDR1 is MNHEY, CDR2 SMNVEV, per germline (reference sequence). V dropped 4 bases and J dropped 3 bases, with 16 bases sitting between them. The length of the CDR3 is 15 residues. The CDR3 protein is CASSSRGIPDYEQYF. The CDR3 coding sequence is TGTGCCAGCAGTTCCCGCGGGATACCAGACTACGAGCAGTACTTC.

V usage is TRBV6-1 and J usage is TRBJ1-5; D may be TRBD1 (5 bases). V dropped 4 bases and J dropped 1 base, with 8 bases sitting between them. The CDR3 is 14 residues long. Germline CDR1 MNHNS, CDR2 SASEGT. In DNA, the CDR3 is TGTGCCAGCAGTGTCAGACAGAGCAATCAGCCCCAGCATTTT. This encodes CASSVRQSNQPQHF.

The chain couples TRBV6-2 or TRBV6-3 to TRBJ1-5; perhaps TRBD1 as D (5 bases). CDR1 MNHEY and CDR2 SVGEGT come from the germline V gene. Trimming cost V 4 bases and J 8 bases, with 15 bases left between them. The CDR3 extends over 14 amino acids. The CDR3 DNA reads as TGTGCCAGCAGTTCTCAGACAGAGAGGGAGCCCCAGCATTTT. Protein: CASSSQTEREPQHF.

The chain joins TRBV7-3 to TRBJ2-5; D is tentatively TRBD1 or TRBD2 (5 bases each). CDR1 SGHTA and CDR2 FQGTGA come from the germline V gene. V dropped 0 bases and J dropped 2 bases, with 7 bases sitting between them. The CDR3 is 14 amino acids. The CDR3, as DNA: TGTGCCAGCAGCTTAACGGGGGAGCAAGAGACCCAGTACTTC. Protein sequence: CASSLTGEQETQYF. Full variable domain (outside the CDR3, taken from reference TRBV7-3 and TRBJ2-5): GAGVSQTPSNKVTEKGKYVELRCDPISGHTALYWYRQSLGQGPEFLIYFQGTGAADDSGLPNDRFFAVRPEGSVSTLKIQRTERGDSAVYLCASSLTGEQETQYFGPGTRLLVL.

The gene calls are TRBV27 and TRBJ2-3; TRBD2 aligns across 14 bases. The CDR3 has 18 residues. Germline CDR1 reads MNHEY; CDR2 reads SMNVEV (reference sequence). The trim removed 0 bases at V and 2 bases at J, leaving 4 bases unmatched. The CDR3 DNA follows: TGTGCCAGCAGTTTATCGGGACTAGCGGGAGAGTCCACAGATACGCAGTATTTT. Translated, it gives CASSLSGLAGESTDTQYF.

V gene TRBV7-2 combines with J gene TRBJ2-7; D remains unclear. Looked up from germline, CDR1 is SGHTA and CDR2 is FQGNSA. The ends were cut back, 3 bases at V and 2 bases at J, with 11 bases in the middle. The length of the CDR3 is 14 residues. CDR3 residues: CASSLAGPTYEQYF. In nucleotides, the CDR3 is TGTGCCAGCAGCTTGGCCGGACCGACCTACGAGCAGTACTTC.

The CDR3 sequence is CASSSSGESYNEQFF. CDR3 DNA sequence: TGTGCCAGCAGTTCTAGCGGGGAGTCCTACAATGAGCAGTTCTTC. The chain joins TRBV12-3 or TRBV12-4 to TRBJ2-1; TRBD2 matches at 9 bases. The CDR3 is 15 amino acids. Trimming removed 4 bases from V and 1 base from J; junction bases left unmatched: 2.

The chain couples TRBV27 to TRBJ2-7; weak D call: TRBD2 (5 bases). Germline lookup yields CDR1 MNHEY and CDR2 SMNVEV (reference sequence). V was pared by 5 bases and J by 2 bases, with 13 bases between. The CDR3 runs 14 residues. CDR3 nucleotide sequence: TGTGCCAGCAGTCCATCCGGGATTCCCTACGAGCAGTACTTC. This codes for CASSPSGIPYEQYF.

The gene calls are TRBV27 and TRBJ1-1; D gene unclear. The CDR3 is 15 residues long. The germline V and J ends were trimmed by 0 bases and 2 bases, with 10 bases remaining between them. CDR1 and CDR2 from the germline V gene are MNHEY and SMNVEV (reference sequence). The CDR3 DNA is TGTGCCAGCAGTTTATCTGCTGTGGGAAACACTGAAGCTTTCTTT. It translates to CASSLSAVGNTEAFF.

The chain has TRBV30 and TRBJ1-2, with 9 bases aligning to TRBD1. The CDR3 runs 12 residues. The V segment lost 6 bases and the J segment 7 bases; nucleotides outside the gene matches: 6. In germline, CDR1 is GTSNPN, CDR2 SVGIG (reference sequence). This chain's CDR3 is CACPGQGGGYTF. The CDR3 DNA is TGTGCCTGCCCGGGACAGGGAGGTGGCTACACCTTC.

Remarks on this clonotype: At one of its ends the junction is not consistent with the germline gene, which may arise from a read error. The CDR3 spells CASRTSGRPDTQYF. Written as DNA, the CDR3 is TGTGCCAGCAGGACTAGCGGGAGACCAGATACACAGTATTTT. The chain is built from TRBV11-2 and TRBJ2-3; TRBD2 agrees at 12 bases. The CDR3 contains 14 residues. The germline V gene has CDR1 SGHAT and CDR2 FQNNGV.

This clonotype was recorded a few times. V usage is TRBV5-4 and J usage is TRBJ2-7, with D uncertain. Germline CDR1 SGHNT, CDR2 YYREEE (reference sequence). The length of the CDR3 is 14 residues. Trimming shortened V by 0 bases and J by 3 bases, and 10 bases separated the two germline ends. The CDR3 is CASSLVPSNYEQYF. The CDR3 bases are TGTGCCAGCAGCTTGGTTCCGAGTAACTACGAGCAGTACTTC. Looking up the rest from reference TRBV5-4 and TRBJ2-7 gives the full variable domain: ETGVTQSPTHLIKTRGQQVTLRCSSQSGHNTVSWYQQALGQGPQFIFQYYREEENGRGNFPPRFSGLQFPNYSSELNVNALELDDSALYLCASSLVPSNYEQYFGPGTRLTVT.

The gene calls are TRBV11-2 and TRBJ2-1; 13 nucleotides line up with TRBD2. The V and J ends lost 3 bases and 0 bases, in that order; junction bases with no gene match: 2. The germline V gene encodes CDR1 SGHAT and CDR2 FQNNGV. The CDR3 runs 17 residues. In DNA form, the CDR3 reads TGTGCCAGCAGCTTTTGGACTAGCGGGAGCTCCTACAATGAGCAGTTCTTC. The encoded protein is CASSFWTSGSSYNEQFF.

V gene TRBV6-1 combines with J gene TRBJ2-1, with D perhaps matching TRBD2 (6 bases). Germline-derived CDR1 and CDR2 are MNHNS and SASEGT. The CDR3 sequence is 17 residues long. With 6 bases removed from V and 1 base from J, the gap between germline ends came to 19 bases. The CDR3 DNA follows: TGTGCCAGCAGCCGTGGGTCGGAGGGCCTGTCCTACAATGAGCAGTTCTTC. Amino acids: CASSRGSEGLSYNEQFF.

The table lists this clonotype with a count of one. This chain connects TRBV12-3 or TRBV12-4 to TRBJ2-1; D tentatively fits TRBD1 or TRBD2 (5 bases each). V lost 3 bases and J lost 4, with 13 bases in between. The CDR3 has 15 residues. The CDR3 spells CASSFGASSYNEQFF. The CDR3 coding sequence is TGTGCCAGCAGTTTCGGGGCGAGCTCTTACAATGAGCAGTTCTTC.

V is TRBV6-5 and J is TRBJ1-2; 9 bases fit TRBD1. This CDR3 is 15 amino acids long. Germline CDR1 is MNHEY and CDR2 is SVGAGI. Trimming at V came to 1 base and at J to 6 bases, leaving 6 bases not matched to a gene. CDR3 loop: CASSYFSDRGDGYTF. CDR3 coding DNA: TGTGCCAGCAGTTACTTCTCCGACAGGGGGGATGGCTACACCTTC.

V is TRBV29-1 and J is TRBJ2-6; TRBD1 is a possible D gene (6 bases). Looked up from germline, CDR1 is SQVTM and CDR2 is ANQGSEA. This CDR3 contains 15 residues. V was cut by 0 bases and J by 2 bases, with 8 bases left in between. This CDR3 reads CSVEDEGAGANVLTF. CDR3 in DNA: TGCAGCGTTGAAGATGAGGGGGCTGGGGCCAACGTCCTGACTTTC.

The chain recombines TRBV6-1 with TRBJ1-5; D is ambiguous. Germline V lookup: CDR1 MNHNS, CDR2 SASEGT. This CDR3 contains 16 residues. V was cut by 3 bases and J by 4 bases, with 16 bases left in between. CDR3 residues: CASSDWSELQNQPQHF. The DNA for the CDR3 is TGTGCCAGCAGTGACTGGTCCGAACTCCAAAATCAGCCCCAGCATTTT.

This rearrangement joins TRBV20-1 to TRBJ2-7, with a weak D call TRBD1 (6 bases). The V end lost 0 bases, the J end lost 4 bases, and 16 bases lay between the germline ends. The germline CDR1 and CDR2 sequences are DFQATT and SNEGSKA (reference sequence). The length of the CDR3 is 15 residues. CDR3: CSARDRRGSSYEQYF. The CDR3 nucleotides are TGCAGTGCTAGAGATCGAAGGGGGAGTTCTTACGAGCAGTACTTC.

The V and J genes are TRBV28 and TRBJ1-1; tentatively, D is TRBD1 (6 bases). The CDR3 spans 15 residues. From germline, CDR1 is MDHEN and CDR2 SYDVKM. The ends were cut back, 5 bases at V and 3 bases at J, with 16 bases in the middle. CDR3 DNA: TGTGCCAGCAGTGATATGGGGGCTGGGTACACTGAAGCTTTCTTT. The encoded protein is CASSDMGAGYTEAFF. The full variable domain, its missing parts supplied by reference TRBV28 and TRBJ1-1, is DVKVTQSSRYLVKRTGEKVFLECVQDMDHENMFWYRQDPGLGLRLIYFSYDVKMKEKGDIPEGYSVSREKKERFSLILESASTNQTSMYLCASSDMGAGYTEAFFGQGTRLTVV.

This chain connects TRBV6-5 to TRBJ1-1; D unclear. This CDR3 spans 15 amino acids. Trimming removed 0 bases at V and 0 bases at J, with 8 bases between. CDR1 is MNHEY, CDR2 SVGAGI, per germline. In DNA, the CDR3 is TGTGCCAGCAGTTACTCGGGGTACTTGAACACTGAAGCTTTCTTT. Translation: CASSYSGYLNTEAFF.

The rearrangement joins TRBV18 to TRBJ1-5; a possible D gene is TRBD1 (6 bases). The CDR3 spans 15 residues. V lost 3 bases and J lost 1, with 10 bases in between. Per the germline V gene, CDR1 is KGHSH and CDR2 is LQKENI. The CDR3 sequence is CASSPKGGSNQPQHF. For the CDR3, the DNA is TGTGCCAGCTCACCGAAAGGGGGAAGCAATCAGCCCCAGCATTTT.

The V and J genes are TRBV2 and TRBJ2-2; 9 bases map to TRBD2. Germline V gene data show CDR1 as SNHLY and CDR2 as FYNNEI. The V segment lost 5 bases and the J segment 4 bases; nucleotides outside the gene matches: 5. This CDR3 has 15 residues. The CDR3 here is CASSLAGVGTGELFF. CDR3 DNA: TGTGCCAGCAGTTTAGCGGGGGTTGGCACCGGGGAGCTGTTTTTT. Combining the CDR3 with reference TRBV2 and TRBJ2-2 gives the whole variable domain EPEVTQTPSHQVTQMGQEVILRCVPISNHLYFYWYRQILGQKVEFLVSFYNNEISEKSEIFDDQFSVERPDGSNFTLKIRSTKLEDSAMYFCASSLAGVGTGELFFGEGSRLTVL.

The J gene is TRBJ2-2, the V gene TRBV4-1; no clear D. The V end was cut by 0 bases, the J end by 2 bases, with 13 bases between. In germline, CDR1 is MGHRA, CDR2 YSYEKL. The CDR3 is 17 residues long. The CDR3 coding sequence is TGCGCCAGCAGCCAAGATATAGTCCTGGGCAACACCGGGGAGCTGTTTTTT. It translates to CASSQDIVLGNTGELFF.

The chain links TRBV25-1 to TRBJ1-3, with a weak D call TRBD1 (5 bases). The length of the CDR3 is 16 residues. CDR1 MGHDK and CDR2 SYGVNS come from the germline V gene. V was cut by 1 base and J by 3 bases, with 13 bases left in between. For the CDR3, the DNA is TGTGCCAGCAGTGAATTTTTTCCAGGGTATGGAAACACCATATATTTT. Translating gives CASSEFFPGYGNTIYF.

This clonotype has a single count. This chain uses TRBV6-4 with TRBJ2-3, with D perhaps TRBD2 (5 bases). Trimming took off 3 bases at V and 0 bases at J, with 10 bases between the two ends. CDR1 MRHNA and CDR2 SNTAGT come from the germline V gene. The CDR3 is 15 amino acids. CDR3 DNA sequence: TGTGCCAGCAGTGAAAACGGGGAAAGCACAGATACGCAGTATTTT. It encodes CASSENGESTDTQYF.

The chain uses TRBV7-9 and TRBJ2-1; weak D call: TRBD1 (5 bases). The germline V gene encodes CDR1 SEHNR and CDR2 FQNEAQ (reference sequence). Trimming removed 6 bases at V and 5 bases at J, with 17 bases between. This CDR3 spans 15 amino acids. CDR3 protein: CASSSAGLQDNEQFF. CDR3 DNA: TGTGCCAGCAGTTCGGCAGGGCTTCAAGACAATGAGCAGTTCTTC.